A single sample is the source of the 8 T cell receptor beta chains below, sequenced in a study of T-cell reconstitution after alpha-beta-depleted transplantation in children. The library targeted TCRbeta and was prepared with unique molecular identifiers. TCRdb ran MiXCR on the PCR reads and lists one entry per CDR3 protein. The sample comprises some 460,000 distinct CDR3 sequences, 16% of which are singletons, and around 28% rests with the top ten. Source: PBMCs, mostly from graft donor cells, taken 360 days after TCRalphabeta/CD19-depleted stem cell transplant. The receptor set was obtained from a boy younger than two who had a stem cell transplant for Wiskott-Aldrich syndrome, so the T cells may come from the graft donor.

This sequence joins TRBV5-1 and TRBJ2-2; D not resolved. The V and J ends lost 2 bases and 3 bases respectively, with 14 bases between them. The CDR3 length is 16 residues. The germline gives CDR1 SGHRS, CDR2 YFSETQ. The CDR3: CASSFQRLRDTGELFF. As DNA, the CDR3 is TGCGCCAGCAGCTTTCAACGGCTAAGAGACACCGGGGAGCTGTTTTTT.

J is TRBJ2-1 and V is TRBV2; the D gene is possibly TRBD2 (6 bases). Germline CDR1 and CDR2: SNHLY and FYNNEI. The ends were cut back, 7 bases at V and 8 bases at J, with 33 bases in the middle. The CDR3 is made up of 19 amino acids. The CDR3 region is CASKHGPRELRGFYHEQFF. The DNA for the CDR3 is TGTGCCAGCAAACACGGCCCCCGAGAGCTACGGGGGTTTTATCATGAGCAGTTCTTC.

The chain carries TRBV5-1 and TRBJ2-3, with D maybe TRBD1 (5 bases). The CDR3 covers 15 residues. V was shortened by 4 bases and J by 1 base, with 13 bases between the two germline ends. Germline loops: CDR1 SGHRS, CDR2 YFSETQ. For the CDR3, the DNA is TGCGCCAGCAGCCAACACGACAGTCGCACAGATACGCAGTATTTT. Its protein product is CASSQHDSRTDTQYF.

The chain is built from TRBV12-3 or TRBV12-4 and TRBJ2-4; TRBD2 aligns across 14 bases. With V trimmed by 5 bases and J by 2 bases, 5 bases remained unmatched. The CDR3 is 17 residues long. CDR3 loop: CASSHWTSGRSKNIQYF. The CDR3 coding sequence is TGTGCCAGCAGTCACTGGACTAGCGGGAGGTCCAAAAACATTCAGTACTTC.

Many counts were recorded for this clonotype. J is TRBJ2-2 and V is TRBV29-1; D possibly uses TRBD1 or TRBD2 (5 bases each). The CDR3 has 12 amino acids. Trimming shortened V by 4 bases and J by 6 bases, and 9 bases separated the two germline ends. The germline V gene has CDR1 SQVTM and CDR2 ANQGSEA. The CDR3 protein is CSVGMGAGELFF. The CDR3 bases are TGCAGCGTTGGGATGGGGGCCGGGGAGCTGTTTTTT.

V is TRBV10-3 and J is TRBJ2-1, with no clear D. Between the trimmed V and J ends, which lost 4 bases and 4 bases, there was a span of 14 bases. The CDR3 covers 15 residues. Germline V gene sequence: CDR1 ENHRY, CDR2 SYGVKD. CDR3 nucleotide sequence: TGTGCCATCAGTGGGCCCCAGAGCTCATACAATGAGCAGTTCTTC. This codes for CAISGPQSSYNEQFF.

The chain couples TRBV4-3 to TRBJ2-5; D is tentatively TRBD1 or TRBD2 (5 bases each). The CDR3 runs 15 residues. Between the trimmed V and J ends, which lost 0 bases and 5 bases, there was a span of 13 bases. Germline CDR1 LGHNA, CDR2 YSLEER. The CDR3 loop is CASSQDVGGEETQYF. The CDR3 coding sequence is TGCGCCAGCAGCCAAGATGTTGGGGGAGAGGAGACCCAGTACTTC.

The chain has TRBV4-3 and TRBJ2-2, with D perhaps matching TRBD2 (5 bases). With 1 base removed from V and 1 base from J, the gap between germline ends came to 10 bases. The CDR3 spans 16 residues. CDR1 LGHNA and CDR2 YSLEER come from the germline V gene. CDR3 loop: CASSQVPGVNTGELFF. For the CDR3, the DNA is TGCGCCAGCAGCCAAGTCCCCGGGGTGAACACCGGGGAGCTGTTTTTT.